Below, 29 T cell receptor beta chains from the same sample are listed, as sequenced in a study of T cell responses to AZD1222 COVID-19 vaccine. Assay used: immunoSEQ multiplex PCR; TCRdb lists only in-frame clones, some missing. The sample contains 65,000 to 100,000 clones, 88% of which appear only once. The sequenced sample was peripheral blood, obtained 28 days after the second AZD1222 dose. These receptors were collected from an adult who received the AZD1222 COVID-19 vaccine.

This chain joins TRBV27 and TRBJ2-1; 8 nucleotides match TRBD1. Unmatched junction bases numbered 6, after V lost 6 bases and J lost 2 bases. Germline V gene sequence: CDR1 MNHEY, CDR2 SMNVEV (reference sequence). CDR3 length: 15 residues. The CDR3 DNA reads TGTGCCAGCAGAGTTCCAGGGGGCGCCTACAATGAGCAGTTCTTC. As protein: CASRVPGGAYNEQFF.

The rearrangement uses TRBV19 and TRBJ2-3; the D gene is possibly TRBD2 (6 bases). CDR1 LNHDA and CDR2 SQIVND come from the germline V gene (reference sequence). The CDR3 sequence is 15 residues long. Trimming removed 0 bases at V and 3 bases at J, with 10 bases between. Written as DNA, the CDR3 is TGTGCCAGTAGTATAGATCTAGCGCTGACAGATACGCAGTATTTT. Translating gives CASSIDLALTDTQYF.

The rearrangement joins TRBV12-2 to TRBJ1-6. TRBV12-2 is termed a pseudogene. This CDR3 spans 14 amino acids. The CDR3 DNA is TGTGCAAGTCGCTTAGCGGACCGACATTCACCCCTCCACTTT. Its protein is CASRLADRHSPLHF.

This CDR3 reads CASSLLGLAGKNNEQFF. The CDR3 DNA reads TGTGCCAGCAGTTTATTAGGACTAGCGGGGAAGAACAATGAGCAGTTCTTC. V usage is TRBV27 and J usage is TRBJ2-1; TRBD2 matches at 12 bases. CDR1 MNHEY and CDR2 SMNVEV come from the germline V gene (reference sequence). The J segment lost 5 bases and the V segment lost 1 base, leaving 6 bases of the junction unmatched. CDR3 length: 17 residues.

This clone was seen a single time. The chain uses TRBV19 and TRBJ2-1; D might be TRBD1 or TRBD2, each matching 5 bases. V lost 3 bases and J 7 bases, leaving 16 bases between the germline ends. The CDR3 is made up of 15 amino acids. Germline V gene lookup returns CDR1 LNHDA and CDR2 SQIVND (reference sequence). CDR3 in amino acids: CASSISFEGWNEQFF. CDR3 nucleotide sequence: TGTGCCAGTAGTATTAGTTTCGAGGGGTGGAATGAGCAGTTCTTC.

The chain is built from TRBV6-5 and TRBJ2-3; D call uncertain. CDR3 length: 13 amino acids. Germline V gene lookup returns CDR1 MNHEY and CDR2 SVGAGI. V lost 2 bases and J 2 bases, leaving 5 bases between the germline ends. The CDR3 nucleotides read TGTGCCAGCAGTTACGACACCACAGATACGCAGTATTTT. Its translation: CASSYDTTDTQYF.

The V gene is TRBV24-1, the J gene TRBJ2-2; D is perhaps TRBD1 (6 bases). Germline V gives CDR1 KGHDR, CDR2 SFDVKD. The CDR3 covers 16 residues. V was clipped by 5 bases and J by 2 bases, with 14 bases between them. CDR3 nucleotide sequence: TGTGCCACCAGTGTGCGAGGGGGACCAAACACCGGGGAGCTGTTTTTT. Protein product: CATSVRGGPNTGELFF.

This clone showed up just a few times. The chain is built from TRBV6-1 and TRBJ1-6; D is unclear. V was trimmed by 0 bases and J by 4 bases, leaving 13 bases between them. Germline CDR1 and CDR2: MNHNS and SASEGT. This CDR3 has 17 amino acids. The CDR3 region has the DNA TGTGCCAGCAGTGAAGCGGAGCAGCCAAGTTATAATTCACCCCTCCACTTT. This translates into CASSEAEQPSYNSPLHF.

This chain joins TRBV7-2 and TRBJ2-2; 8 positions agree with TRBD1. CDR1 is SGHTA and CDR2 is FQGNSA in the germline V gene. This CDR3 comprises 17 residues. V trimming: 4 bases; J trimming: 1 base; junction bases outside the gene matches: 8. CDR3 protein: CASSSQPDRVNTGELFF. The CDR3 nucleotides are TGTGCCAGCAGCTCACAACCGGACAGGGTGAACACCGGGGAGCTGTTTTTT.

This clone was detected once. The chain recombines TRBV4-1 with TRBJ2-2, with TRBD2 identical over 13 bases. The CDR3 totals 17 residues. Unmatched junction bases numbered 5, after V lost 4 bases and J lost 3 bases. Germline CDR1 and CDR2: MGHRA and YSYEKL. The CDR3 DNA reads TGCGCCAGCAGCCGCGGACTAGCGGGAGACGACACCGGGGAGCTGTTTTTT. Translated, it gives CASSRGLAGDDTGELFF.

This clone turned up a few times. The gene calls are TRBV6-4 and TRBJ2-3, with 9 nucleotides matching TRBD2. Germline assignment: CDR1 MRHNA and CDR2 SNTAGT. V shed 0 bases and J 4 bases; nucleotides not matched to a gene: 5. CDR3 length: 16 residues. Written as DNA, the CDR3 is TGTGCCAGCAGTGACTCTAGCGGGAGAGGCGCAGATACGCAGTATTTT. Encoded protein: CASSDSSGRGADTQYF.

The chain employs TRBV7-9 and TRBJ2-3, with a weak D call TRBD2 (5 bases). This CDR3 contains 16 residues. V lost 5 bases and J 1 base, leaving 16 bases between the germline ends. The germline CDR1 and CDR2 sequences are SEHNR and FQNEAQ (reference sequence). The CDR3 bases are TGTGCCAGCAGCCCAACTAGGAGGTCGGGCACAGATACGCAGTATTTT. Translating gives CASSPTRRSGTDTQYF.

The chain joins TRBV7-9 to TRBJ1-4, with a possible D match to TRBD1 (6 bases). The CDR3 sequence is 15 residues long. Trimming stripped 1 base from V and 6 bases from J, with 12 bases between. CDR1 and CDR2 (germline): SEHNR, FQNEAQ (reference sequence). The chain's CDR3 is CASSLGGGTYEKLFF. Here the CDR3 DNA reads TGTGCCAGCAGCTTAGGAGGGGGTACCTATGAAAAACTGTTTTTT.

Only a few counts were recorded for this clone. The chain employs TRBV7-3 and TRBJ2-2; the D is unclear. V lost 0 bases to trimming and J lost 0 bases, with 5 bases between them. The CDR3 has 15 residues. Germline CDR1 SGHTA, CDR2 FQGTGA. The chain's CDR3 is CASSLTPTNTGELFF. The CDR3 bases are TGTGCCAGCAGCTTAACGCCAACGAACACCGGGGAGCTGTTTTTT.

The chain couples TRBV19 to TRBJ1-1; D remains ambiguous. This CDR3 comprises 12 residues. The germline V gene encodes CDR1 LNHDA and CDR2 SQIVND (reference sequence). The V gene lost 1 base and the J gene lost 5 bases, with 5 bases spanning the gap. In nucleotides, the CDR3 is TGTGCCAGTAGTATAGGGTGGACTGAAGCTTTCTTT. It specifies CASSIGWTEAFF.

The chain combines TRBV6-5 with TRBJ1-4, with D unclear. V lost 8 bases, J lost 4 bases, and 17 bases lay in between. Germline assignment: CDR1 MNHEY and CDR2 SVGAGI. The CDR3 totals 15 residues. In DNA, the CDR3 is TGTGCCAGCTGGGGATTGATAGCGGGTAATGAAAAACTGTTTTTT. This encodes CASWGLIAGNEKLFF.

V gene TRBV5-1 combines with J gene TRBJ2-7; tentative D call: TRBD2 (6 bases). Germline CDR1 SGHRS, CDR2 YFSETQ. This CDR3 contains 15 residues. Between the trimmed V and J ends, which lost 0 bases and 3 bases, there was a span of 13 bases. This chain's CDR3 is CASSLASGVNYEQYF. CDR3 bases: TGCGCCAGCAGCTTGGCCTCGGGGGTCAACTACGAGCAGTACTTC.

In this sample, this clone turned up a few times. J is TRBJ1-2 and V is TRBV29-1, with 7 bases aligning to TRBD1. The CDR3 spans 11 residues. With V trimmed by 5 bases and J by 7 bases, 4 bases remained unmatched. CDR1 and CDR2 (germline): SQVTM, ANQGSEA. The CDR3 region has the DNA TGCAGCGTTAACACAGGGGTTGGCTACACCTTC. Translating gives CSVNTGVGYTF.

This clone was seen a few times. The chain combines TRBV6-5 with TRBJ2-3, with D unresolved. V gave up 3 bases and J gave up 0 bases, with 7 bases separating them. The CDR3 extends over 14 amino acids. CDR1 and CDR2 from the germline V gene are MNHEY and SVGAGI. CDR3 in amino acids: CASSYRGSTDTQYF. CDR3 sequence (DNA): TGTGCCAGCAGTTATCGTGGCAGCACAGATACGCAGTATTTT.

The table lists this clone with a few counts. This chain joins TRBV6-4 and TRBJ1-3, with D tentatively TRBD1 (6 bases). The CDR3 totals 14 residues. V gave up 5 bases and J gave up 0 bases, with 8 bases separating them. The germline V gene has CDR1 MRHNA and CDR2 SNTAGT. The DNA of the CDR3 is TGTGCCAGCAGTCCGGACAGCTCTGGAAACACCATATATTTT. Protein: CASSPDSSGNTIYF.

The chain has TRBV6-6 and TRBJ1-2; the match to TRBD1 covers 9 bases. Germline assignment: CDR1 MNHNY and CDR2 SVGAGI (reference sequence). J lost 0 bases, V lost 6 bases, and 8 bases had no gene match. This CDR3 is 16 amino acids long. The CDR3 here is CASRPNRDRANYGYTF. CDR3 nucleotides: TGTGCCAGCAGACCCAACCGGGACAGGGCTAACTATGGCTACACCTTC.

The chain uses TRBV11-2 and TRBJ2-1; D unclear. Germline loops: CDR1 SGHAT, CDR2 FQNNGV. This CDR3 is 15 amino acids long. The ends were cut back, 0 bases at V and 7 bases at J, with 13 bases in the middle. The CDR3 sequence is CASSLESPVGNEQFF. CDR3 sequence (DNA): TGTGCCAGCAGCTTAGAATCCCCGGTTGGGAATGAGCAGTTCTTC.

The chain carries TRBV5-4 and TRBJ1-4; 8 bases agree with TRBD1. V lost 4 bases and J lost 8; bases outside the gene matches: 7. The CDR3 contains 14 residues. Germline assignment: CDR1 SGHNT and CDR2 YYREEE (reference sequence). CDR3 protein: CASSRQGLGEKLFF. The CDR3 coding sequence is TGTGCCAGCAGCCGACAGGGGTTAGGAGAAAAACTGTTTTTT.

The CDR3 sequence: CASSPSNRAREQYF. The CDR3 bases are TGTGCCAGCTCACCTTCTAACAGGGCTCGCGAGCAGTACTTC. The gene calls are TRBV18 and TRBJ2-7; possible D gene TRBD1, 6 bases. V was cut by 3 bases and J by 6 bases, with 15 bases left in between. CDR3 length equals 14 residues. CDR1 is KGHSH, CDR2 LQKENI, per germline. Combining the CDR3 with reference TRBV18 and TRBJ2-7 gives the whole variable domain NAGVMQNPRHLVRRRGQEARLRCSPMKGHSHVYWYRQLPEEGLKFMVYLQKENIIDESGMPKERFSAEFPKEGPSILRIQQVVRGDSAAYFCASSPSNRAREQYFGPGTRLTVT.

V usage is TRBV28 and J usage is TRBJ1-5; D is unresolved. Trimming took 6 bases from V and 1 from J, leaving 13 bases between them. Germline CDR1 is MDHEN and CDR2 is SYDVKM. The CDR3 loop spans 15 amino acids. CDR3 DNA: TGTGCCAGCAGACCCGGATCGCAGAGCAATCAGCCCCAGCATTTT. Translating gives CASRPGSQSNQPQHF.

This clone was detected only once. CDR3 sequence reads: CSASSNGGARGGYTF. CDR3 coding DNA: TGCAGTGCTAGTTCCAACGGGGGGGCCCGAGGTGGCTACACCTTC. This rearrangement joins TRBV20-1 to TRBJ1-2; weak D call: TRBD1 (6 bases). CDR1 and CDR2 from the germline V gene are DFQATT and SNEGSKA (reference sequence). V lost 3 bases to trimming and J lost 7 bases, with 21 bases between them. The CDR3 is 15 residues long.

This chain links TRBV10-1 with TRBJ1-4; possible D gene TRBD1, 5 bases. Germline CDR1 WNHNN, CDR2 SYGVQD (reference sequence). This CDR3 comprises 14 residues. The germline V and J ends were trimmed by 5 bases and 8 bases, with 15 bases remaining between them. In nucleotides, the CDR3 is TGCGCCAGCAGTCCTGGAGGGACGGCGGAAAAACTGTTTTTT. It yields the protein CASSPGGTAEKLFF.

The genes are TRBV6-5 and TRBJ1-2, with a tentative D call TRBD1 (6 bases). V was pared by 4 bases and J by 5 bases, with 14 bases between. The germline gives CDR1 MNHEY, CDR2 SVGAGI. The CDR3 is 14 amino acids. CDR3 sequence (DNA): TGTGCCAGCAGTTTGGGGCAGGGGACATATGGCTACACCTTC. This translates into CASSLGQGTYGYTF.

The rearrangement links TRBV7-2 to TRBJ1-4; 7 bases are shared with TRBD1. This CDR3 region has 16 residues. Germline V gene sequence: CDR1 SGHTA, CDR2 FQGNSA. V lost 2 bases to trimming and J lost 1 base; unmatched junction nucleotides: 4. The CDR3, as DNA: TGTGCCAGCAGCTTACGACAGGGAGGAACTAATGAAAAACTGTTTTTT. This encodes CASSLRQGGTNEKLFF.